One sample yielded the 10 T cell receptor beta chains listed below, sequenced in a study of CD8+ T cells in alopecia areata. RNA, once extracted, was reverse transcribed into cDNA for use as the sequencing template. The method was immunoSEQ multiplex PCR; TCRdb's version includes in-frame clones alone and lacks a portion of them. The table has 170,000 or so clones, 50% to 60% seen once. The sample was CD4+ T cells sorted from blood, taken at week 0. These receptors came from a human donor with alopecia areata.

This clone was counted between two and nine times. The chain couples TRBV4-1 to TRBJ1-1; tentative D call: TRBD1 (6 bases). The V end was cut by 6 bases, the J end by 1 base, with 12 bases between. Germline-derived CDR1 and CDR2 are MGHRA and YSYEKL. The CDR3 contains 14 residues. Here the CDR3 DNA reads TGCGCCAGCAGAGGACAGTTAAAGAACACTGAAGCTTTCTTT. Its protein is CASRGQLKNTEAFF.

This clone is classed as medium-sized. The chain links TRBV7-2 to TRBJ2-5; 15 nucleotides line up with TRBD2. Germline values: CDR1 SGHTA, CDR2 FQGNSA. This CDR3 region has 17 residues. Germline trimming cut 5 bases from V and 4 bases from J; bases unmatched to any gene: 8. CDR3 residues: CASSRWTSGGAGETQYF. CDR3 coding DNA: TGTGCCAGCAGCCGATGGACTAGCGGGGGGGCCGGAGAGACCCAGTACTTC.

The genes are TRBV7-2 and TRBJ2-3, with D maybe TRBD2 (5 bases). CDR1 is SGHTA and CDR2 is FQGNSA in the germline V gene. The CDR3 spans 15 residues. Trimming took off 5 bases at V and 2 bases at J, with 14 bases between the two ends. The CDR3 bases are TGTGCCAGCAGCCCCAGCCGGACTCTCACAGATACGCAGTATTTT. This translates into CASSPSRTLTDTQYF.

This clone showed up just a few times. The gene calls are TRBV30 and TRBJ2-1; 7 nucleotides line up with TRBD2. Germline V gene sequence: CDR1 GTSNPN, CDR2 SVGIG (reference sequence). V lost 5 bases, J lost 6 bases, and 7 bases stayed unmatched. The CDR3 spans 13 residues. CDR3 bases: TGTGCCTGGGAGCTTAGCGGGCGCAATGAGCAGTTCTTC. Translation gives CAWELSGRNEQFF.

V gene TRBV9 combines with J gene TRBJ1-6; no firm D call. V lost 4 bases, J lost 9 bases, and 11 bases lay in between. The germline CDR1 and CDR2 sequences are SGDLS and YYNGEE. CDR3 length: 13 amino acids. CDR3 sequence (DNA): TGTGCCAGCAGCTTGACAAATATTTCACCCCTCCACTTT. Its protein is CASSLTNISPLHF.

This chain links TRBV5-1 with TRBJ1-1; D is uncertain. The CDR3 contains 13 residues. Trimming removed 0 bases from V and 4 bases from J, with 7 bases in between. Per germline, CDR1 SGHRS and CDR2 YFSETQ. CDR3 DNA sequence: TGCGCCAGCAGCTTGGGTCAGTTCACTGAAGCTTTCTTT. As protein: CASSLGQFTEAFF.

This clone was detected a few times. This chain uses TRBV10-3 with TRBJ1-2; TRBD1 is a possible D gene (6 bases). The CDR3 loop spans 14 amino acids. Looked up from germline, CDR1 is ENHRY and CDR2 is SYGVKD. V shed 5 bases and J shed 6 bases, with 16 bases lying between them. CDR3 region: CAISQQGGDDGYTF. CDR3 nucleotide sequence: TGTGCCATCAGTCAACAGGGAGGCGACGATGGCTACACCTTC.

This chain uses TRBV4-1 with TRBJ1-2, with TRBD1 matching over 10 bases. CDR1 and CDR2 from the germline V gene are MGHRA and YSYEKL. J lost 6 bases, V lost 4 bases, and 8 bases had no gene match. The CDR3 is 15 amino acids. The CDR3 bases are TGCGCCAGCAGCCTCAGCCCAGGGACAGGGGATGGCTACACCTTC. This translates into CASSLSPGTGDGYTF.

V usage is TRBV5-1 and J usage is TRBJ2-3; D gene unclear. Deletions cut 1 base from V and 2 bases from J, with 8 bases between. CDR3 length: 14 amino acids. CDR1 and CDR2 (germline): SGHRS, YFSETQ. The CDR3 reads CASSLLTDTDTQYF. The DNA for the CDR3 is TGCGCCAGCAGCTTGCTTACGGACACAGATACGCAGTATTTT. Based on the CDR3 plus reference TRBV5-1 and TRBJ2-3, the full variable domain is KAGVTQTPRYLIKTRGQQVTLSCSPISGHRSVSWYQQTPGQGLQFLFEYFSETQRNKGNFPGRFSGRQFSNSRSEMNVSTLELGDSALYLCASSLLTDTDTQYFGPGTRLTVL.

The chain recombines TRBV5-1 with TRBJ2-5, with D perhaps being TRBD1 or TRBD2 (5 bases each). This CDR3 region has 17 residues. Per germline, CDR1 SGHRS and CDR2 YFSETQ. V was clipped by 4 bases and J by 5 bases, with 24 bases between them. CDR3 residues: CASSTGRPGETSETQYF. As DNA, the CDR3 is TGCGCCAGCAGCACGGGACGGCCCGGGGAGACAAGCGAGACCCAGTACTTC.